One T cell receptor beta chain is described in this entry. The sample is drawn from a study of blood T cell repertoires in COVID-19. The CDR3 length is 14 residues. Per germline, CDR1 SGHTS and CDR2 YDEGEE. The J segment lost 4 bases and the V segment lost 4 bases, leaving 6 bases of the junction unmatched. Method: immunoSEQ multiplex PCR; TCRdb's copy keeps in-frame clones and lacks some. In the table there are fewer than 700,000 clones, roughly nine tenths of which are singletons. The sequence was collected from a woman aged 45 to 65 with COVID-19, enrolled during active disease. The sequencing sample was made of peripheral blood. The V call is TRBV5-8, the J call TRBJ2-7, with 9 bases matching TRBD1. For the CDR3, the DNA is TGTGCCAGCAGCCCGGACAGGGGAAGATACGAGCAGTACTTC. It translates to CASSPDRGRYEQYF.